This T cell receptor beta chain was recorded in a study of blood T cell repertoires in COVID-19. Resolution of symptoms, clearance, or two negative PCRs was present in recovered Cohort 3 donors. Sequenced by immunoSEQ multiplex PCR; TCRdb stores in-frame clones only, minus some. The sample has about 410,000 clones, roughly 88% seen once; the top ten hold about 0.63%. Trimming removed 0 bases from V and 8 bases from J, with 12 bases in between. The length of the CDR3 is 14 residues. Looked up from germline, CDR1 is SGDLS and CDR2 is YYNGEE. The chain joins TRBV9 to TRBJ2-1; a weak D match, TRBD1 (5 bases). The origin of this receptor is a man aged 18 to 30 who had recovered from COVID-19. Sequencing used PBMCs or T cells enriched from blood (not recorded which). The CDR3 protein is CASSVEGPMYEQFF. CDR3 DNA sequence: TGTGCCAGCAGCGTAGAGGGGCCTATGTATGAGCAGTTCTTC.